This T cell receptor beta chain was captured by sequencing in a study of T cell changes during pregnancy in multiple sclerosis. The CDR3 has 12 amino acids. After removal of 8 bases from V and 6 bases from J, the junction contained 6 bases not matched to a gene. CDR1 is GTSNPN, CDR2 SVGIG, per germline (reference sequence). This clone occurred a few times. Libraries were prepared by immunoSEQ multiplex PCR; TCRdb keeps only in-frame clonotypes and omits some of them. The sample yields tens of thousands of clones, 92% seen once. Sequenced here: CD4+ T cells from peripheral blood mononuclear cells, sampled after pregnancy. The chain links TRBV30 to TRBJ1-2; 10 bases agree with TRBD1. This sequence originates from a female donor with multiple sclerosis, enrolled in a pregnancy study. The CDR3 bases are TGTGCCAGGGACAGGGGAGGGGATGGCTACACCTTC. Its protein is CARDRGGDGYTF. The full variable domain, rest sourced from reference TRBV30 and TRBJ1-2, is SQTIHQWPATLVQPVGSPLSLECTVEGTSNPNLYWYRQAAGRGLQLLFYSVGIGQISSEVPQNLSASRPQDRQFILSSKKLLLSDSGFYLCARDRGGDGYTFGSGTRLTVV.